The clone carrying this T cell receptor beta chain has at least ten counts. What it binds is not known. A sample of blood taken at first hyperthyroidism diagnosis preceded any ophthalmopathy symptoms. TCR beta CDR3 sequences were amplified from RNA transcripts. Carried out on the TCR CDR3, a first-round RT-PCR used the HTBI primer set. Each CDR3 protein gets one entry after TCRdb re-called the multiplex PCR reads with MiXCR. The data hold about 250,000 distinct CDR3 sequences, with roughly 15% observed a single time. Trimming pared 4 bases from V and 6 bases from J, leaving 10 bases between. CDR1 SQVTM and CDR2 ANQGSEA come from the germline V gene. This CDR3 is built from 11 residues. The sample originates from a study of T cells in Graves' hyperthyroidism and ophthalmopathy. Whole-study results and caveats: Separating ophthalmopathy from stable hyperthyroidism was achieved by a 13 V-J model.

The sequenced material came from blood. The sequence was obtained from a woman between 50 and 59 years old with Graves' hyperthyroidism that later progressed to Graves' ophthalmopathy. The chain employs TRBV29-1 and TRBJ2-7; possibly TRBD2 for D (6 bases). The CDR3 nucleotides are TGCAGCGTTGCAAGGGGAGGCGAGCAGTACTTC. Its translation is CSVARGGEQYF.